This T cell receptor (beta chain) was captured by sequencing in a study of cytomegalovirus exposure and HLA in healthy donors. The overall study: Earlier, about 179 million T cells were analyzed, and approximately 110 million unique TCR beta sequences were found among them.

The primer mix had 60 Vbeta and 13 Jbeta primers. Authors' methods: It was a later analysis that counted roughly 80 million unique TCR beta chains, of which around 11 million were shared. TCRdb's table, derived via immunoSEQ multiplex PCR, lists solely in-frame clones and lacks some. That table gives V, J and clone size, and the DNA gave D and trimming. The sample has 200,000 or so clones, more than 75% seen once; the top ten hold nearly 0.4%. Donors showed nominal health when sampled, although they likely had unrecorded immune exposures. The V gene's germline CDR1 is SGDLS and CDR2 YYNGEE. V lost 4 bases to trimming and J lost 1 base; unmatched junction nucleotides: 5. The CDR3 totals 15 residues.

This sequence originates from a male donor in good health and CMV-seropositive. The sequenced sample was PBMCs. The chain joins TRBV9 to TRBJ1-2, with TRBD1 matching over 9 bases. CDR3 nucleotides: TGTGCCAGCAGCCCAGGGACAGGGAATAACTATGGCTACACCTTC. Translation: CASSPGTGNNYGYTF. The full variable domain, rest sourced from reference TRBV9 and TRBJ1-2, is DSGVTQTPKHLITATGQRVTLRCSPRSGDLSVYWYQQSLDQGLQFLIQYYNGEERAKGNILERFSAQQFPDLHSELNLSSLELGDSALYFCASSPGTGNNYGYTFGSGTRLTVV.